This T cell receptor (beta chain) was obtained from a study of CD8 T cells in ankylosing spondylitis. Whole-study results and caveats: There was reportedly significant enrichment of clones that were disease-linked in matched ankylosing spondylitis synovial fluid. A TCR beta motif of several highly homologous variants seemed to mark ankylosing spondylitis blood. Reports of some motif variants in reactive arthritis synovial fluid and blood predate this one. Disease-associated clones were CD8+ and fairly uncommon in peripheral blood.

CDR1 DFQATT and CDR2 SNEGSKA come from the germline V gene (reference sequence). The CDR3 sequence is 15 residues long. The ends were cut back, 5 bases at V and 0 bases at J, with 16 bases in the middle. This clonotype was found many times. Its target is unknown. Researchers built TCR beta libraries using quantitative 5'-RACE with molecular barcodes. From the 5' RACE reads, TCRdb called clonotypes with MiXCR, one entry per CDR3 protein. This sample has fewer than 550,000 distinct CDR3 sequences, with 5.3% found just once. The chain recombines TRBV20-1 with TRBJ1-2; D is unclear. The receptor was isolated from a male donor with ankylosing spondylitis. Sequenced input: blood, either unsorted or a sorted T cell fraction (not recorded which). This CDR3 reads CSASPRWNPNYGYTF. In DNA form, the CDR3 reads TGCAGTGCTTCCCCCCGATGGAACCCTAACTATGGCTACACCTTC.